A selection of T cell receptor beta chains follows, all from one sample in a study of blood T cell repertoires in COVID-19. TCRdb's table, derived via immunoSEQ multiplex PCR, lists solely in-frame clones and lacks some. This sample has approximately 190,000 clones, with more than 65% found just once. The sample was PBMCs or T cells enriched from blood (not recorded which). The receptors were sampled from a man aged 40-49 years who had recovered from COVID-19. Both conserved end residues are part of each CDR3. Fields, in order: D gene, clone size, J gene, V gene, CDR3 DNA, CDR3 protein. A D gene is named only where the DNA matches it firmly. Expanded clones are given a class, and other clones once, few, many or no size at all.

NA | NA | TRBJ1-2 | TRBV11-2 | TGTGCCAGCAGCTTAGGTGACACTCCGTATGGCTACACCTTC | CASSLGDTPYGYTF
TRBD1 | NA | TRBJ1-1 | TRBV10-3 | TGTGCCATCAGTGGACAGGGGGTGATTGACACTGAAGCTTTCTTT | CAISGQGVIDTEAFF
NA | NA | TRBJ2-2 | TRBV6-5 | TGTGCCAGCAGTTACACCGGGGCGAACACCGGGGAGCTGTTTTTT | CASSYTGANTGELFF
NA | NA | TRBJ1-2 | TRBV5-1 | TGCGCCAGCAGCTCTGGGGAGAACTATGGCTACACCTTC | CASSSGENYGYTF
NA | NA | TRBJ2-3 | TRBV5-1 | TGCGCCAGCAGCTTCGGGTCCCTCCAGGGAGATACGCAGTATTTT | CASSFGSLQGDTQYF
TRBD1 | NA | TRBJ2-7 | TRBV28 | TGTGCCAGCAGGGGACAGGGATCCTACGAGCAGTACTTC | CASRGQGSYEQYF
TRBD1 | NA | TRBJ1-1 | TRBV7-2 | TGTGCCAGCAGCCCTACCCTGACAGGGGTCACTGAAGCTTTCTTT | CASSPTLTGVTEAFF
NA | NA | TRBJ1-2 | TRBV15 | TGTGCCACCAGCAGGATTCTGCAGGCCGGAAGGAACTATGGCTACACCTTC | CATSRILQAGRNYGYTF
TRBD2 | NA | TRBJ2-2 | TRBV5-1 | TGCGCCAGCAGCTGGGAGGGGACGAACACCGGGGAGCTGTTTTTT | CASSWEGTNTGELFF
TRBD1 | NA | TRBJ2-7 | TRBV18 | TGTGCCAGCTCACCTCAGGGGGCCCAGCTAGGCGAGCAGTACTTC | CASSPQGAQLGEQYF
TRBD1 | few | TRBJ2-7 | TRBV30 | TGTGCCTGGAGGATATTACGCCCGGGACAGGGCTACGAGCAGTACTTC | CAWRILRPGQGYEQYF
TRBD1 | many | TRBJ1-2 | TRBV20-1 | TGCAGTTCGACAGGGGTCTATGGCTACACCTTC | CSSTGVYGYTF
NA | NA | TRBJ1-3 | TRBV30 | TGTGCCTGGAGTAGTGACAGAAACACCATATATTTT | CAWSSDRNTIYF
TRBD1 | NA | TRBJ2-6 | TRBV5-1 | TGCGCCAGCAGCCCTCGGGGACAGGCGACTGAGGCCAACGTCCTGACTTTC | CASSPRGQATEANVLTF
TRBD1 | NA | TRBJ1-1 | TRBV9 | TGTGCCAGCAGCGTATTGTCGGGACAGGGTAAACCAACAAGGTCGGACACTGAAGCTTTCTTT | CASSVLSGQGKPTRSDTEAFF
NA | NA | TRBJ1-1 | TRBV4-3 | TGCGCCAGCAGCCAAGGACAGACGAACACTGAAGCTTTCTTT | CASSQGQTNTEAFF
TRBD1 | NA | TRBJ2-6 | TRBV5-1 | TGCGCCAGCAGCTTGGGACAGGGGCTCGGGGCCAACGTCCTGACTTTC | CASSLGQGLGANVLTF
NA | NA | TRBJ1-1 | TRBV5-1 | TGCGCCAGCAGCTTAGCGGGCGAGAACACTGAAGCTTTCTTT | CASSLAGENTEAFF
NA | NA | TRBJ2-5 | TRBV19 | TGTGCCAGTAGTATCAGGGGTCCGCGGGAGACCCAGTACTTC | CASSIRGPRETQYF
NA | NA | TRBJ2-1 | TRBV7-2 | TGTGCCAGCAGCCTCCAAGTTTCCGGGGAAGAGCAGTTCTTC | CASSLQVSGEEQFF
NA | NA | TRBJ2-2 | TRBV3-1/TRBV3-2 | TGTGCCAGCAGCCACAGGGCGGACACCGGGGAGCTGTTTTTT | CASSHRADTGELFF